This record looks at one TCR beta chain sequence and its context. These data come from a study of patients and donors after allogeneic stem cell transplantation. Germline CDR1 DFQATT, CDR2 SNEGSKA (reference sequence). This CDR3 is built from 12 residues. V was shortened by 5 bases and J by 9 bases, with 14 bases between the two germline ends. MiXCR was run by TCRdb on the RT-PCR reads, yielding one entry per CDR3 protein. The sample has about 960,000 distinct CDR3 sequences, 18% seen once. The chain links TRBV20-1 to TRBJ2-1, with D possibly matching TRBD1 (6 bases). This sequence was found in a human donor who was either an allogeneic HSCT recipient or a stem cell or donor lymphocyte infusion donor (not recorded which). It is not recorded whose cells these are; they may come from a transplant donor. Material: blood, either unsorted or a sorted T cell fraction (not recorded which). The CDR3 bases are TGCAGTGCTTCCCCTATCAGGGGTGAGCAGTTCTTC. Translated, it gives CSASPIRGEQFF.